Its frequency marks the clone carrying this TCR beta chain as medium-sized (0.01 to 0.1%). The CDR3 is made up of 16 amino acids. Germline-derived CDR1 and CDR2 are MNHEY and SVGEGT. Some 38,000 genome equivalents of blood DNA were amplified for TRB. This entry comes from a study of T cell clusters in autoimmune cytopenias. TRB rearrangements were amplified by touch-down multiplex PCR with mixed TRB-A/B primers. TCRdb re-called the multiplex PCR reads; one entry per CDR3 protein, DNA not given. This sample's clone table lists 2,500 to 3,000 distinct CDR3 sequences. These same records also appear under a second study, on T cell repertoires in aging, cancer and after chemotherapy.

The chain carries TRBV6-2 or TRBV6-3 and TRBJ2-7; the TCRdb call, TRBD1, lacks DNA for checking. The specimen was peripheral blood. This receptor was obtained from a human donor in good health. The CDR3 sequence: CASSYLKGGSSYEQYF.